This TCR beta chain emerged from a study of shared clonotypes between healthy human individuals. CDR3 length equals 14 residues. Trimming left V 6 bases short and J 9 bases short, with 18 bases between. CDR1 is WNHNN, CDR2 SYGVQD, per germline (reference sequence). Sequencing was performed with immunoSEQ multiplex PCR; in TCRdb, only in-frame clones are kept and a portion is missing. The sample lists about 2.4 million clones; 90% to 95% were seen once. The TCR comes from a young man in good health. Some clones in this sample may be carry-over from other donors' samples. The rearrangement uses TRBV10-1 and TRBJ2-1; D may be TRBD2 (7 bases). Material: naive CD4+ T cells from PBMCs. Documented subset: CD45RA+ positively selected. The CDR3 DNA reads TGCGCCAGCAGGAGGGGGGGTACGGACTCTGAGCAGTTCTTC. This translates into CASRRGGTDSEQFF.